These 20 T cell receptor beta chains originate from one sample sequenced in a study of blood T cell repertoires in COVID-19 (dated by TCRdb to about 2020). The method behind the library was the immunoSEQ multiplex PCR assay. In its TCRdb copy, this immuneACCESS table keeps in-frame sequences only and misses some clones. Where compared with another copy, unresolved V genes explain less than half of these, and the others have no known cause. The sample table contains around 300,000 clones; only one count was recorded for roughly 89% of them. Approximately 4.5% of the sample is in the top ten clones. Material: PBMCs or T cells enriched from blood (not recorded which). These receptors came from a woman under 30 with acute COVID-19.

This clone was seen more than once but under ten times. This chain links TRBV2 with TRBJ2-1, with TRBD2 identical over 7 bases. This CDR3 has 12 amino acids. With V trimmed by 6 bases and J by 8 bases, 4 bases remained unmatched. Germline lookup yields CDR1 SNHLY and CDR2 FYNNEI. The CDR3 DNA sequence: TGTGCCAGCAGGGCGGGAGAGGATGAGCAGTTCTTC. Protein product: CASRAGEDEQFF.

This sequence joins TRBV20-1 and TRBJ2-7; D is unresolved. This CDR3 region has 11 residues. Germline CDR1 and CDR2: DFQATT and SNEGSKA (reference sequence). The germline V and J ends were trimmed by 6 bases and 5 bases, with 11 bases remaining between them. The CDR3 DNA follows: TGCAGTGCCCAAGCCCTAAACGAGCAGTACTTC. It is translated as CSAQALNEQYF.

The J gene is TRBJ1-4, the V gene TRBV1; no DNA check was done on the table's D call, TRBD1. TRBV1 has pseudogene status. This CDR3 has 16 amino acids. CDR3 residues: CTSSQVQGHSNEKLFF. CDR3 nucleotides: TGCACCAGCAGCCAAGTCCAGGGCCACTCTAATGAAAAACTGTTTTTT.

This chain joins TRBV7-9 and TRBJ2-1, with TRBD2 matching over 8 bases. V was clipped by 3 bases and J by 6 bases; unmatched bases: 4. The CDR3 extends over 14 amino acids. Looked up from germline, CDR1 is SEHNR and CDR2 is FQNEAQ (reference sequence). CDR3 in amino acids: CASSFPGTSNEQFF. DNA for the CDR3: TGTGCCAGCAGCTTCCCCGGGACTAGCAATGAGCAGTTCTTC. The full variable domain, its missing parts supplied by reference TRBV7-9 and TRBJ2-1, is DTGVSQNPRHKITKRGQNVTFRCDPISEHNRLYWYRQTLGQGPEFLTYFQNEAQLEKSRLLSDRFSAERPKGSFSTLEIQRTEQGDSAMYLCASSFPGTSNEQFFGPGTRLTVL.

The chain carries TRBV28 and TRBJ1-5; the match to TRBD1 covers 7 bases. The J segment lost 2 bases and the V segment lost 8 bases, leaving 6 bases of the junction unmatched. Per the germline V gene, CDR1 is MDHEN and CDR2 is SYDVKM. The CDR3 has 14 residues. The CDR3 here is CASGSQGGNQPQHF. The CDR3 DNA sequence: TGTGCCAGCGGATCTCAGGGGGGCAATCAGCCCCAGCATTTT.

The chain's CDR3 is CASSLARTSGSSYNEQFF. The CDR3 DNA is TGTGCCAGCAGCTTAGCTCGGACTAGCGGAAGCTCCTACAATGAGCAGTTCTTC. The chain recombines TRBV7-6 with TRBJ2-1; 10 nucleotides align to TRBD2. Germline-derived CDR1 and CDR2 are SGHVS and FNYEAQ. The ends lost 0 bases at V and 0 bases at J; junction bases unmatched: 5. The CDR3 runs to 18 residues.

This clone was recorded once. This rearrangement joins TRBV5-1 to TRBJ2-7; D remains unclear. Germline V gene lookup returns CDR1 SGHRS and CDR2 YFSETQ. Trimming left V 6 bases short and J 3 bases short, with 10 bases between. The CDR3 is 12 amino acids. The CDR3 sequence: CASTSDFYEQYF. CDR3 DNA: TGCGCCAGCACCTCAGATTTCTACGAGCAGTACTTC.

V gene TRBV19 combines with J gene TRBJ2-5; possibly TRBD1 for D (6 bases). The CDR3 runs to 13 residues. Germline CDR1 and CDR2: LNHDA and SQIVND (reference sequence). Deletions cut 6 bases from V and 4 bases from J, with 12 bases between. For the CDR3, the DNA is TGTGCCAGTAGAAACAGGGTGGGAGAGACCCAGTACTTC. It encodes CASRNRVGETQYF.

CDR3 protein: CASSYRDRVEAFF. The CDR3 DNA sequence: TGTGCCAGCAGTTACCGTGACAGGGTTGAAGCTTTCTTT. The chain couples TRBV6-6 to TRBJ1-1, with 7 positions matching TRBD1. The CDR3 totals 13 residues. Germline V lookup: CDR1 MNHNY, CDR2 SVGAGI (reference sequence). Trimming cost V 2 bases and J 7 bases; bases outside gene matches: 4.

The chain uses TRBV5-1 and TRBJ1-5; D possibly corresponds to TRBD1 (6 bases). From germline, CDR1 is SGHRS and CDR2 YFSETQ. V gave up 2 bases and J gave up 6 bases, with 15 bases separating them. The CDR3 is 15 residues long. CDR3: CASSFEVGAGQPQHF. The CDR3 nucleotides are TGCGCCAGCAGCTTCGAGGTGGGGGCGGGTCAGCCCCAGCATTTT.

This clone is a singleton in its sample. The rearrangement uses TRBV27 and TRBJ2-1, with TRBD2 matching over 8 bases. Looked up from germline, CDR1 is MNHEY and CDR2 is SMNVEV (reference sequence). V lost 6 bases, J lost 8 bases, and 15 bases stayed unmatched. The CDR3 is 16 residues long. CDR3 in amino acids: CASRPLYREGPDEQFF. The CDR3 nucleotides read TGTGCCAGCAGACCCCTGTACCGGGAGGGCCCGGATGAGCAGTTCTTC.

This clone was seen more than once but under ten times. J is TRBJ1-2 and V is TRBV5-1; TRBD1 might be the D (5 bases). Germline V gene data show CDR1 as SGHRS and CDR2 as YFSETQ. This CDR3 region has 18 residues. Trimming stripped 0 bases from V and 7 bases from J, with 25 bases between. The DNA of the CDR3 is TGCGCCAGCAGCTTGGTATGGACCGACCGAAACGGGGGAGGTGGCTACACCTTC. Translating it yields CASSLVWTDRNGGGGYTF.

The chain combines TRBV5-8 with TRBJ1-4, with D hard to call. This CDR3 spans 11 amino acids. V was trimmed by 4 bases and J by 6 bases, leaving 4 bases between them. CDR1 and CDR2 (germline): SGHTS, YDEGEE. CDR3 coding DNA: TGTGCCAGCAGCCCTTATGAAAAACTGTTTTTT. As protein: CASSPYEKLFF.

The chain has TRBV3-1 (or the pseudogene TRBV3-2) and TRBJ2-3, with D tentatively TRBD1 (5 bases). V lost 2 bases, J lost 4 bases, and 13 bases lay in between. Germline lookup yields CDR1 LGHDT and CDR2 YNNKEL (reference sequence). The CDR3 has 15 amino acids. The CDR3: CASSQSDSKADTQYF. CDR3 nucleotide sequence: TGTGCCAGCAGCCAATCTGACAGTAAGGCAGATACGCAGTATTTT.

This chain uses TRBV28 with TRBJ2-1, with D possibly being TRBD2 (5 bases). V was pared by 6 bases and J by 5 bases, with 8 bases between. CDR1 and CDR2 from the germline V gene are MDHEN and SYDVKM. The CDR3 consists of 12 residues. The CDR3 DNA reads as TGTGCCAGCAGAAGCGGACACAATGAGCAGTTCTTC. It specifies CASRSGHNEQFF.

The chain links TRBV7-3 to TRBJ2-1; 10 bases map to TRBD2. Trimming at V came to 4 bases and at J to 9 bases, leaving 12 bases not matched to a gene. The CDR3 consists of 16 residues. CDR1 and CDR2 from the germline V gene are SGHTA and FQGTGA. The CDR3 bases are TGTGCCAGCAGCTCGCCAGCGGGAGGGCCCGGTCGTGAGCAGTTCTTC. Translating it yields CASSSPAGGPGREQFF.

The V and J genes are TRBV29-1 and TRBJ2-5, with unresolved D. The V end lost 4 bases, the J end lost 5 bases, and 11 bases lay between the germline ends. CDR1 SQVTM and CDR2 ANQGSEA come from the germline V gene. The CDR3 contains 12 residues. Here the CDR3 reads CSVVAVKETQYF. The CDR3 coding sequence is TGCAGCGTTGTAGCAGTGAAGGAGACCCAGTACTTC.

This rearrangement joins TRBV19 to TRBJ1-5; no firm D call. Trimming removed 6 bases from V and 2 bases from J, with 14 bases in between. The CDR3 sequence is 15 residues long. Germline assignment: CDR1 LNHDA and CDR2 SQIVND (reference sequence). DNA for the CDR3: TGTGCCAGTAGGTCTCGGGGTGGCGGCAATCAGCCCCAGCATTTT. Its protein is CASRSRGGGNQPQHF.

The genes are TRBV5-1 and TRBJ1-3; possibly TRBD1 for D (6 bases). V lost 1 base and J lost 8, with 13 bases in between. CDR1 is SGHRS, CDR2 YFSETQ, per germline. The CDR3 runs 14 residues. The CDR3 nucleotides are TGCGCCAGCAGCTTGACACAGGGAACAGACACCATATATTTT. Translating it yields CASSLTQGTDTIYF.

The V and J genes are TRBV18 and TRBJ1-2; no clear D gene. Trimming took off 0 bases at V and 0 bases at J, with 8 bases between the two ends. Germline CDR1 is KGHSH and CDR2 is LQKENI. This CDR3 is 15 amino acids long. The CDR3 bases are TGTGCCAGCTCACCACCGCACAGCCCTAACTATGGCTACACCTTC. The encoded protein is CASSPPHSPNYGYTF.